One TCR beta chain is described in this entry. Its target is not known. The CDR3 has 14 residues. The germline gives CDR1 SGHTA, CDR2 FQGNSA. This record comes from a study of beta chain features in type 1 diabetes. Averaging roughly 120 mL, one heparinised blood draw came from each individual donor. CD4+ naive, central memory, regulatory and stem cell-like memory cells were sorted via CD45RO/CCR7/CD25/CD127/CD95/CD27. General study findings and limits: Insertions were fewer and deletions more numerous at VDJ junctions in type 1 diabetes patients. With patients and controls alike, PCR might favor shorter templates to an equal degree.

The sequenced template was cDNA made from the entire isolated RNA. Data came from immunoSEQ multiplex PCR; TCRdb stores just in-frame clones and leaves some out. The sample holds 600,000 to 650,000 clones, around a sixth seen once. The chain links TRBV7-2 to TRBJ2-5; D is ambiguous. The J call is doubtful: the DNA matches TRBJ2-7 better. The sample taken for sequencing was naive CD4+ T cells from blood. The sequence derives from a man between 18 and 35 years old in good health. CDR3 DNA: TGTGCCAGCAGCTTAACAGTCCCGCGGTACGAGCAGTACTTC. Its protein is CASSLTVPRYEQYF.